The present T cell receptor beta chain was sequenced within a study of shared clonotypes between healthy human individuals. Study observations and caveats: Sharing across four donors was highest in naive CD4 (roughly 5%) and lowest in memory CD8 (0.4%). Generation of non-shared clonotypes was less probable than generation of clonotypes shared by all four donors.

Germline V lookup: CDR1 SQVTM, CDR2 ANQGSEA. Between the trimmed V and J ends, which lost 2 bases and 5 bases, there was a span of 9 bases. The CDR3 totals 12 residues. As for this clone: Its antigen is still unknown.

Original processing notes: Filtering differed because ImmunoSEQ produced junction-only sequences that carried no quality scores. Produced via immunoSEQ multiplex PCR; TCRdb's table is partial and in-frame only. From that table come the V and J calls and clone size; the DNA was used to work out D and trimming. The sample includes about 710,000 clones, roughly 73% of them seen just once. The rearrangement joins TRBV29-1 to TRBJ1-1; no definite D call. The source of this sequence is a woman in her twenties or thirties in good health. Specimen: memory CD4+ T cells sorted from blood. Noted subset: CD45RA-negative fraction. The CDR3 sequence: CSVEKDGTEAFF. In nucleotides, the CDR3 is TGCAGCGTTGAAAAGGACGGAACTGAAGCTTTCTTT.